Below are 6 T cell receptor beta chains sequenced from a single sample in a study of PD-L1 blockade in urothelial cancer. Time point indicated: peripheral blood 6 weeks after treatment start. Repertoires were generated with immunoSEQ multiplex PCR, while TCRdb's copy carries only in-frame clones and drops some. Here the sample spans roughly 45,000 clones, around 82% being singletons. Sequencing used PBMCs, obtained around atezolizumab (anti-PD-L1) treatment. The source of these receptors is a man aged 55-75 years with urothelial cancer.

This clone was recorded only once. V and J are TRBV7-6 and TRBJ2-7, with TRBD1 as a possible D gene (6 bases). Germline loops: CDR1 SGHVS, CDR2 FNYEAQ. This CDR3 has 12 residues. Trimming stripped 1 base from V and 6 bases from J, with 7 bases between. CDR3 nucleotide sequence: TGTGCCAGCAGCTTAGTACAGGGCGAGCAGTACTTC. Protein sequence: CASSLVQGEQYF.

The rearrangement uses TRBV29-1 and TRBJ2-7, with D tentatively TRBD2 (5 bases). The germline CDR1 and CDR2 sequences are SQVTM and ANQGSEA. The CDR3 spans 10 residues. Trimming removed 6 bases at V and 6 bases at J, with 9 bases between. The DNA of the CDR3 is TGCAGCGTGATTCTAGCCGAGCAGTACTTC. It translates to CSVILAEQYF.

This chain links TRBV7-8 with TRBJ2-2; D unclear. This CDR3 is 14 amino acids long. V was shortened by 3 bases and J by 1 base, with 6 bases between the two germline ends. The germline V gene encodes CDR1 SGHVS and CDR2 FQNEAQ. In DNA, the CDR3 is TGTGCCAGCAGCTTCACCAGGAACACCGGGGAGCTGTTTTTT. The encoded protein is CASSFTRNTGELFF.

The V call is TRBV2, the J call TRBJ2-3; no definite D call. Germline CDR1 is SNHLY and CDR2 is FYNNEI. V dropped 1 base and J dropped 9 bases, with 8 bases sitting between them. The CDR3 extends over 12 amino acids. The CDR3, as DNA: TGTGCCAGCAGTGAAGGGCGGCGGACGCAGTATTTT. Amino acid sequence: CASSEGRRTQYF.

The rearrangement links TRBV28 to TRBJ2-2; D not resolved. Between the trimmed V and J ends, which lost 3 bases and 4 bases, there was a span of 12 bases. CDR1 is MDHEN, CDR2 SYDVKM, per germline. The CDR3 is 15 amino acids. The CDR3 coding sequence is TGTGCCAGCAGTTTTCCCCTTTCGGGCACCGGGGAGCTGTTTTTT. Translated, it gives CASSFPLSGTGELFF.

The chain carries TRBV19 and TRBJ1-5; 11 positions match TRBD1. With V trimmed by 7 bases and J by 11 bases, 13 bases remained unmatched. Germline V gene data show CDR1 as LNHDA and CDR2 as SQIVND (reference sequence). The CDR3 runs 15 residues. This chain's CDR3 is CASNPGQGGGRAQHF. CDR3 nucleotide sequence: TGTGCCAGTAATCCGGGACAGGGGGGTGGAAGGGCCCAGCATTTT.